Listed here are 17 T cell receptor beta chains from one sample, sequenced in a study of CD8 T cells in ankylosing spondylitis. TCRdb passed the 5' RACE reads through MiXCR, listing each CDR3 protein once. The sample gives 90,000 to 120,000 distinct CDR3 sequences, approximately 25% of which show up once; around an eighth is in the top ten. Specimen: synovial fluid, either unsorted or a sorted T cell fraction (not recorded which). These receptors all come from a male donor with ankylosing spondylitis.

This clonotype was detected many times. This rearrangement joins TRBV5-1 to TRBJ2-5; maybe TRBD2 (6 bases). This CDR3 has 15 residues. The V and J ends lost 0 bases and 1 base respectively, with 10 bases between them. Germline V lookup: CDR1 SGHRS, CDR2 YFSETQ. This CDR3 is CASSLGGTFQETQYF. Here the CDR3 DNA reads TGCGCCAGCAGCTTGGGCGGGACTTTCCAAGAGACCCAGTACTTC. Complete variable domain (other parts from reference TRBV5-1 and TRBJ2-5): KAGVTQTPRYLIKTRGQQVTLSCSPISGHRSVSWYQQTPGQGLQFLFEYFSETQRNKGNFPGRFSGRQFSNSRSEMNVSTLELGDSALYLCASSLGGTFQETQYFGPGTRLLVL.

The chain carries TRBV11-2 and TRBJ2-3; the match to TRBD2 covers 12 bases. With V trimmed by 5 bases and J by 3 bases, 9 bases remained unmatched. Looked up from germline, CDR1 is SGHAT and CDR2 is FQNNGV. The CDR3 extends over 17 amino acids. CDR3 amino acids: CASSQTPSGRETDTQYF. As DNA, the CDR3 is TGTGCCAGCAGCCAAACCCCTAGCGGGAGGGAGACAGATACGCAGTATTTT.

This clonotype occurred a few times. The chain recombines TRBV29-1 with TRBJ1-1, with 7 bases matching TRBD1. Germline V gives CDR1 SQVTM, CDR2 ANQGSEA. The CDR3 runs 11 residues. CDR3 bases: TGCACCGTCGGACAGGCCGAGAGGGCTTTCTTT. This encodes CTVGQAERAFF.

This clonotype was observed a few times. The chain couples TRBV27 to TRBJ2-7, with 8 positions matching TRBD2. Germline trimming cut 6 bases from V and 9 bases from J; bases unmatched to any gene: 7. CDR1 MNHEY and CDR2 SMNVEV come from the germline V gene (reference sequence). The CDR3 runs to 12 residues. The CDR3 bases are TGTGCCAGCAGGGGACTAGGGGGGGTGCAGTACGTC. Its translation: CASRGLGGVQYV.

This chain links TRBV5-4 with TRBJ2-3; 9 positions agree with TRBD2. The CDR3 runs to 16 residues. Germline assignment: CDR1 SGHNT and CDR2 YYREEE (reference sequence). Germline trimming cut 6 bases from V and 5 bases from J; bases unmatched to any gene: 13. This chain's CDR3 is CASNTLLAGVEDTQYF. The CDR3 nucleotides are TGTGCCAGCAACACCCTCTTAGCGGGAGTCGAAGATACGCAGTATTTT.

This clonotype was seen a few times. The CDR3 DNA is TGCGCCAGCAGCCAAGATTTCGGGGCGGGACTAGTGGCGGATACGCAGTATTTT. Residues: CASSQDFGAGLVADTQYF. The chain has TRBV4-1 and TRBJ2-3, with TRBD2 identical over 8 bases. The germline V gene encodes CDR1 MGHRA and CDR2 YSYEKL. CDR3 length: 18 residues. The junction had 14 bases not matched to a gene; V was cut back by 0 bases and J by 6 bases.

This clonotype was seen only a few times. This chain joins TRBV18 and TRBJ1-1, with D tentatively TRBD1 (5 bases). V gave up 3 bases and J gave up 6 bases, with 8 bases separating them. The CDR3 consists of 12 residues. In germline, CDR1 is KGHSH, CDR2 LQKENI. The chain's CDR3 is CASSPQGAEAFF. DNA of the CDR3: TGTGCCAGCTCACCGCAGGGAGCTGAAGCTTTCTTT. The variable domain in full, completed from reference TRBV18 and TRBJ1-1, reads NAGVMQNPRHLVRRRGQEARLRCSPMKGHSHVYWYRQLPEEGLKFMVYLQKENIIDESGMPKERFSAEFPKEGPSILRIQQVVRGDSAAYFCASSPQGAEAFFGQGTRLTVV.

This clonotype has a count of ten or more. The chain employs TRBV25-1 and TRBJ2-5; 10 positions agree with TRBD2. V was clipped by 4 bases and J by 10 bases; unmatched bases: 6. This CDR3 has 13 amino acids. CDR1 is MGHDK and CDR2 is SYGVNS in the germline V gene. CDR3 protein: CASSVGSGRIQYF. The CDR3 DNA sequence: TGTGCCAGCAGTGTTGGTAGCGGGAGGATCCAGTACTTC.

This chain connects TRBV5-1 to TRBJ1-5, with 7 bases fitting TRBD1. The CDR3 consists of 15 residues. Germline-derived CDR1 and CDR2 are SGHRS and YFSETQ. After removal of 2 bases from V and 1 base from J, the junction contained 3 bases not matched to a gene. CDR3 amino acids: CASSLTGASNQPQHF. The CDR3 DNA sequence: TGCGCCAGCAGCTTAACAGGGGCCAGCAATCAGCCCCAGCATTTT.

This rearrangement joins TRBV12-3 or TRBV12-4 to TRBJ2-1; 10 positions match TRBD2. V lost 1 base to trimming and J lost 7 bases; unmatched junction nucleotides: 10. CDR3 length: 17 amino acids. CDR3 sequence (DNA): TGTGCCAGCAGTTTAGGGGGGTCTAGCGGGAGTTATAATGAGCAGTTCTTC. Encoded protein: CASSLGGSSGSYNEQFF.

This clonotype was seen only a few times. The J gene is TRBJ2-1, the V gene TRBV27; D not certain. The CDR3 covers 13 residues. Germline V gene lookup returns CDR1 MNHEY and CDR2 SMNVEV (reference sequence). V lost 0 bases and J 9 bases, leaving 9 bases between the germline ends. CDR3 bases: TGTGCCAGCAGTTTATCGTCTTCAGGTGAGCAGTTCTTC. Translating gives CASSLSSSGEQFF.

CDR3 sequence: CSARAGGQETQYF. DNA for the CDR3: TGCAGTGCTAGGGCGGGTGGACAAGAGACCCAGTACTTC. This sequence joins TRBV20-1 and TRBJ2-5; D is perhaps TRBD2 (5 bases). This CDR3 is built from 13 residues. The V gene's germline CDR1 is DFQATT and CDR2 SNEGSKA (reference sequence). The V and J ends lost 3 bases and 2 bases respectively, with 10 bases between them.

V usage is TRBV24-1 and J usage is TRBJ2-7; 13 nucleotides agree with TRBD2. V shed 3 bases, J shed 4 bases, and the junction held 5 bases outside the gene matches. In germline, CDR1 is KGHDR, CDR2 SFDVKD. The CDR3 extends over 16 amino acids. The CDR3, as DNA: TGTGCCACCAGTGATCGGACTAGCGGGAGTGTTTACGAGCAGTACTTC. Residues: CATSDRTSGSVYEQYF.

This chain connects TRBV24-1 to TRBJ2-3, with 10 bases fitting TRBD1. The germline V gene has CDR1 KGHDR and CDR2 SFDVKD. J lost 13 bases, V lost 3 bases, and 12 bases had no gene match. The CDR3 spans 15 residues. The CDR3 DNA reads as TGTGCCACCAGTGATCCGGGACAGGGGACAGATACTGAGTATTTT. The encoded protein is CATSDPGQGTDTEYF.

The chain has TRBV2 and TRBJ2-7; possibly TRBD2 for D (6 bases). Trimming cost V 6 bases and J 4 bases, with 19 bases left between them. The length of the CDR3 is 15 residues. The V gene's germline CDR1 is SNHLY and CDR2 FYNNEI. The CDR3 loop is CASRGDLVRTYEQYF. DNA of the CDR3: TGTGCCAGCAGGGGGGACTTAGTCAGAACGTACGAGCAGTACTTC.

This clonotype came up a few times. The rearrangement uses TRBV18 and TRBJ2-7; weak D call: TRBD1 (5 bases). The CDR3 has 16 residues. Trimming took 2 bases from V and 1 from J, leaving 15 bases between them. Germline CDR1 reads KGHSH; CDR2 reads LQKENI. CDR3: CASSPTTPRTSYEQYF. CDR3 DNA sequence: TGTGCCAGCTCACCAACTACCCCCCGGACATCCTACGAGCAGTACTTC.

The V gene is TRBV3-1, the J gene TRBJ2-3, with 7 bases matching TRBD2. Germline loops: CDR1 LGHDT, CDR2 YNNKEL (reference sequence). The CDR3 extends over 17 amino acids. The trim removed 1 base at V and 3 bases at J, leaving 10 bases unmatched. The DNA of the CDR3 is TGTGCCAGCAGCCAAGCGTCGTCTAGCGGTTCGACAGATACGCAGTATTTT. Translation gives CASSQASSSGSTDTQYF.